This note documents a single T cell receptor (beta chain) sequence. The sample belongs to a study of T cell responses to AZD1222 COVID-19 vaccine. Sequencing used immunoSEQ multiplex PCR; TCRdb keeps in-frame clones, though not all of them. The table has 110,000 to 150,000 clones, 93% seen once. Trimming cost V 3 bases and J 1 base, with 9 bases left between them. Germline V lookup: CDR1 WSHSY, CDR2 SAAADI. CDR3 size: 15 residues. The source of this sequence is an adult in good health. The source was peripheral blood, collected on day 0 of AZD1222 vaccination. The chain couples TRBV10-2 to TRBJ1-4; no clear D. The CDR3 loop is CASSDGRGTNEKLFF. DNA for the CDR3: TGCGCCAGCAGTGATGGCCGGGGAACTAATGAAAAACTGTTTTTT.